This TCR beta chain comes out of a study of cytomegalovirus exposure and HLA in healthy donors. Study outcomes and limitations: One later analysis, an examination of the 100 to 150 validation repertoires, found that first-cohort TCR clusters tended to co-occur in them. Among TCR beta chains, those listed as cytomegalovirus-associated numbered 164. Across donors, most TCRs were seen rarely, yet some public ones were widespread.

Remarks on this clone: Its antigen is not identified.

This CDR3 has 15 residues. Germline V CDR1 and CDR2: SEHNR, FQNEAQ (reference sequence). V was clipped by 5 bases and J by 3 bases, with 13 bases between them. Some clones are missing from TCRdb's copy, which holds only in-frame ones; the method was immunoSEQ multiplex PCR. Among 110,000 or so clones, around 85% were seen once, and the ten largest hold more than 2.5%. This clonotype originated in a woman under 30 in good health and CMV-seronegative. Specimen: PBMCs. V is TRBV7-9 and J is TRBJ2-2; perhaps TRBD1 as D (5 bases). The CDR3 sequence: CASSLATGYTGELFF. For the CDR3, the DNA is TGTGCCAGCAGCCTGGCCACAGGCTACACCGGGGAGCTGTTTTTT.